This TCR beta chain originates from a study of blood T cell repertoires in COVID-19. As for the study in general: In each case, the material was cDNA or gDNA derived from T cells, B-cell-depleted T cells, or PBMCs.

V shed 4 bases and J 3 bases; nucleotides not matched to a gene: 6. The CDR3 is 14 amino acids. Germline CDR1 SQVTM, CDR2 ANQGSEA. Method: immunoSEQ multiplex PCR; TCRdb's copy keeps in-frame clones and lacks some. The sample lists tens of thousands of clones, around 82% seen once, with 5.3% in the top ten. Sequencing used peripheral blood. This clonotype was obtained from a man aged 45-60 years with active COVID-19. The rearrangement joins TRBV29-1 to TRBJ2-1; 7 bases are shared with TRBD2. The CDR3 sequence: CSVGLADGYNEQFF. In DNA, the CDR3 is TGCAGCGTTGGGCTAGCGGACGGCTACAATGAGCAGTTCTTC.